The rows below give T cell receptor beta chains drawn from one sample of a study of neurological immune-mediated disorders. MiXCR, run by TCRdb on the 5' RACE reads, gives a single entry per CDR3 protein. The data show some 48,000 distinct CDR3 sequences, around a fifth seen once. Sequenced sample: PBMCs. These receptors originate from a man in his sixties with HTLV-1-associated myelopathy (HAM/TSP). CDR3s include the opening cysteine and the closing phenylalanine or tryptophan. The D gene is left open where the match is weak. Part of the rows lack a size; the others show once, few, many or a class for expanded clones.

abundance: NA; v_gene: TRBV5-1; j_gene: TRBJ2-3; d_gene: NA; CDR3aa: CAGTGENERVTDTQYF; CDR3nt: TGCGCCGGAACGGGAGAGAATGAGAGGGTCACAGATACGCAGTATTTT
abundance: many; v_gene: TRBV20-1; j_gene: TRBJ2-5; d_gene: TRBD2; CDR3aa: CSANGLAGGPETQYF; CDR3nt: TGCAGTGCTAACGGACTAGCGGGAGGGCCCGAGACCCAGTACTTC
abundance: many; v_gene: TRBV11-1; j_gene: TRBJ2-1; d_gene: NA; CDR3aa: CASSPLRGLRVGNEQFF; CDR3nt: TGTGCCAGCAGCCCACTGCGAGGACTACGGGTGGGCAATGAGCAGTTCTTC
abundance: many; v_gene: TRBV12-3/TRBV12-4; j_gene: TRBJ2-2; d_gene: TRBD2; CDR3aa: CASSKTGLASTGELFF; CDR3nt: TGTGCCAGCAGCAAAACCGGACTAGCGTCCACCGGGGAGCTGTTTTTT
abundance: many; v_gene: TRBV12-3/TRBV12-4; j_gene: TRBJ2-7; d_gene: TRBD2; CDR3aa: CASSLFRGRVTYEQYF; CDR3nt: TGTGCCAGCAGTCTCTTCCGTGGGAGGGTTACCTACGAGCAGTACTTC
abundance: few; v_gene: TRBV6-1; j_gene: TRBJ2-7; d_gene: TRBD1; CDR3aa: CASSEAPTGAYEQYF; CDR3nt: TGTGCCAGCAGTGAAGCGCCGACAGGGGCCTACGAGCAGTACTTC
abundance: many; v_gene: TRBV28; j_gene: TRBJ2-7; d_gene: NA; CDR3aa: CASSLVPGSLSYEQYF; CDR3nt: TGTGCCAGCAGTTTAGTTCCGGGCTCCCTATCCTACGAGCAGTACTTC
abundance: many; v_gene: TRBV11-3; j_gene: TRBJ2-1; d_gene: TRBD1; CDR3aa: CASSLGSWDRVISNEQFF; CDR3nt: TGTGCCAGCAGCTTAGGATCCTGGGACAGGGTAATTAGCAATGAGCAGTTCTTC
abundance: few; v_gene: TRBV15; j_gene: TRBJ2-2; d_gene: NA; CDR3aa: CATSSNTGARELFF; CDR3nt: TGTGCCACCAGCAGTAATACGGGGGCACGGGAGCTGTTTTTT
abundance: NA; v_gene: TRBV5-4; j_gene: TRBJ2-2; d_gene: TRBD2; CDR3aa: CASSLDRAGSTNTGELFF; CDR3nt: TGTGCCAGCAGCTTGGACCGAGCGGGATCTACGAACACCGGGGAGCTGTTTTTT
abundance: many; v_gene: TRBV7-8; j_gene: TRBJ1-3; d_gene: TRBD1; CDR3aa: CASSLGSRQGSGNTIYF; CDR3nt: TGTGCCAGCAGCTTAGGTTCCAGACAGGGCTCTGGAAACACCATATATTTT
abundance: many; v_gene: TRBV6-1; j_gene: TRBJ2-5; d_gene: NA; CDR3aa: CASSEDLLGAETQYF; CDR3nt: TGTGCCAGCAGTGAAGATCTGTTGGGGGCGGAGACCCAGTACTTC
abundance: many; v_gene: TRBV20-1; j_gene: TRBJ2-7; d_gene: NA; CDR3aa: CSARVPARSWPGLYEQYF; CDR3nt: TGCAGTGCTAGAGTACCCGCACGGAGCTGGCCCGGGCTGTACGAGCAGTACTTC
abundance: many; v_gene: TRBV28; j_gene: TRBJ2-5; d_gene: NA; CDR3aa: CASSRPRRARPETQYF; CDR3nt: TGTGCCAGCAGCCGGCCTAGAAGGGCCAGGCCAGAGACCCAGTACTTC
abundance: many; v_gene: TRBV9; j_gene: TRBJ2-5; d_gene: NA; CDR3aa: CASSVGERSWLQETQYF; CDR3nt: TGTGCCAGCAGCGTAGGGGAGCGGAGCTGGCTTCAAGAGACCCAGTACTTC
abundance: many; v_gene: TRBV29-1; j_gene: TRBJ2-3; d_gene: NA; CDR3aa: CSVVAATDTQYF; CDR3nt: TGCAGCGTTGTAGCGGCCACAGATACGCAGTATTTT
abundance: many; v_gene: TRBV6-5; j_gene: TRBJ2-5; d_gene: NA; CDR3aa: CASSYVVGETQYF; CDR3nt: TGTGCCAGCAGTTACGTGGTCGGGGAGACCCAGTACTTC
abundance: many; v_gene: TRBV7-6; j_gene: TRBJ1-1; d_gene: TRBD1; CDR3aa: CASSLARQGAVGVMNTEAFF; CDR3nt: TGTGCCAGCAGCTTAGCAAGGCAGGGGGCCGTTGGGGTGATGAACACTGAAGCTTTCTTT
abundance: many; v_gene: TRBV28; j_gene: TRBJ2-4; d_gene: TRBD1; CDR3aa: CASSLAGTGYIWTKNIQYF; CDR3nt: TGTGCCAGCAGTTTGGCTGGGACAGGGTATATTTGGACCAAAAACATTCAGTACTTC
abundance: NA; v_gene: TRBV4-2; j_gene: TRBJ2-1; d_gene: NA; CDR3aa: CASSQPLDYNEQFF; CDR3nt: TGTGCCAGCAGCCAACCTCTCGACTACAATGAGCAGTTCTTC
abundance: many; v_gene: TRBV7-7; j_gene: TRBJ2-1; d_gene: TRBD2; CDR3aa: CASSLGGTSGYNEQFF; CDR3nt: TGTGCTAGCAGCTTGGGCGGGACTAGCGGCTACAATGAGCAGTTCTTC
abundance: many; v_gene: TRBV5-1; j_gene: TRBJ2-2; d_gene: TRBD1; CDR3aa: CATRQGSNTGELFF; CDR3nt: TGCGCCACCCGACAGGGCTCGAACACCGGGGAGCTGTTTTTT